Below, one TCR beta chain is given with its context. Its antigen is unidentified. TCRdb's copy holds only in-frame clones and misses some; the assay was immunoSEQ multiplex PCR. Among about 52,000 clones listed, around nine tenths were seen once. This entry belongs to a study of T cells in localized non-small cell lung cancer. Findings and caveats of the study: Only one tumor region was sequenced, so heterogeneity remains possible.

Germline V gives CDR1 MRHNA, CDR2 SNTAGT. Trimming cost V 4 bases and J 7 bases, with 11 bases left between them. The CDR3 extends over 13 amino acids. J is TRBJ2-1 and V is TRBV6-4; D possibly matches TRBD1 or TRBD2 (5 bases each). The clonotype was recovered from a female donor with stage II lung adenocarcinoma. The sequenced sample was PBMCs, obtained before any cancer treatment. CDR3 nucleotide sequence: TGTGCCAGCAGTGTTGGGACGGAAAATGAGCAGTTCTTC. Translation gives CASSVGTENEQFF.